A selection of T cell receptor beta chains follows, all from one sample in a study of cytomegalovirus exposure and HLA in healthy donors. Clones were sequenced by immunoSEQ multiplex PCR, and TCRdb holds only the in-frame ones, with some missing. The sample includes roughly 55,000 clones, approximately 71% of them seen just once. The source material was PBMCs. Every receptor here comes from a man aged 35 to 55 in good health and CMV-seropositive. Each CDR3 is given with its conserved first and last residue. D genes are given only for firm matches. Where a row states a size, it is once, few, many or the class of an expanded clone; other rows omit it.

- TRBJ1-6 - TRBV30 CAWSPVYSPLHF
- TRBJ2-7 TRBD1 TRBV6-6 CASSRGQVPNEQYF
- TRBJ1-6 TRBD1 TRBV14 CASSHVRGTGELSSPLHF
- TRBJ1-5 - TRBV6-1 CASSERGVNQRGSQHF
- TRBJ1-2 - TRBV7-8 CASSGGRGEGYTF
- TRBJ1-3 - TRBV19 CASSIRLSGNTIYF
few TRBJ2-7 - TRBV2 CASSDVQSYEQYF
few TRBJ2-3 - TRBV4-3 CASSQVISDTQYF
- TRBJ2-3 - TRBV13 CASSLGGDFTDTQYF
- TRBJ2-5 - TRBV7-2 CASSPGAVPQETQYF
- TRBJ1-1 - TRBV28 CASQYTNTEAFF
- TRBJ1-4 TRBD1 TRBV30 CAWRTTGGRSTNEKLFF
once TRBJ1-1 - TRBV19 CASSIGGAGTEAFF
- TRBJ2-5 - TRBV6-4 CASSKPPGRSQETQYF
- TRBJ2-5 TRBD2 TRBV11-2 CASSRGGRRETQYF
- TRBJ1-5 - TRBV7-8 CASSLAPGPPFSSNQPQHF
- TRBJ2-5 TRBD1 TRBV5-4 CASSGPTGIKQETQYF
- TRBJ1-5 TRBD1 TRBV19 CASCGQGADRSNQPQHF
- TRBJ1-4 - TRBV30 CAWSVLATNEKLFF
- TRBJ1-5 TRBD1 TRBV7-8 CASSRDSGNQPQHF
- TRBJ1-2 - TRBV25-1 CASSAGISVYGYTF
- TRBJ2-3 - TRBV12-5 CASGFPRPGGGTDTQYF
- TRBJ1-5 TRBD1 TRBV25-1 CAGSGTGVGDQPQHF
- TRBJ1-2 - TRBV5-4 CASSLDAGSGAYGYTF
few TRBJ2-1 TRBD2 TRBV13 CASSPGLARNEQFF
- TRBJ2-7 - TRBV7-6 CASSPRPYEQYF
- TRBJ1-4 - TRBV2 CASSEQGPGEKLFF
- TRBJ1-1 - TRBV5-1 CASSLVVGGEAFF
- TRBJ1-1 - TRBV21-1 CASSPSGGPRHAFF
- TRBJ2-1 TRBD1 TRBV5-1 CASSLPQGVYNEQFF
- TRBJ2-1 TRBD2 TRBV7-3 CASSLIGGAYNEQFF
- TRBJ1-1 TRBD1 TRBV5-1 CASSLGGQGPEAFF
- TRBJ2-1 - TRBV12-5 CASGLVRGKYNEQFF
- TRBJ2-7 - TRBV6-6 CASISGQPYEQYF
- TRBJ2-1 - TRBV11-2 CASSAENEQFF
few TRBJ2-7 - TRBV30 CAGLRPTYEQYF
- TRBJ1-4 TRBD1 TRBV7-7 CASSPWDREVKLFF
- TRBJ2-2 - TRBV18 CASSPEGVARVTGELFF
few TRBJ1-4 TRBD1 TRBV18 CASSPNRGTNEKLFF
- TRBJ2-7 TRBD2 TRBV4-2 CASSQTSGGPYEQYF
few TRBJ2-5 TRBD2 TRBV4-2 CASSQRTSDQETQYF
- TRBJ1-2 - TRBV7-2 CASSLGQFYGYTF
few TRBJ1-1 - TRBV5-4 CASSLQWNTEAFF
- TRBJ2-2 - TRBV4-2 CASSPISSTGNTGELFF
once TRBJ2-5 TRBD2 TRBV5-6 CASSATGTSGEETQYF
- TRBJ1-1 - TRBV9 CASSVDSLRTEAFF
- TRBJ1-2 - TRBV6-1 CASSEATGPWGGYTF
- TRBJ2-5 - TRBV28 CASSFGLAIETQYF
- TRBJ1-4 - TRBV11-2 CASSAQVATNEKLFF
once TRBJ1-1 - TRBV5-1 CASSLGRVNTEAFF
- TRBJ1-2 - TRBV9 CASSNRRGAGGYTF